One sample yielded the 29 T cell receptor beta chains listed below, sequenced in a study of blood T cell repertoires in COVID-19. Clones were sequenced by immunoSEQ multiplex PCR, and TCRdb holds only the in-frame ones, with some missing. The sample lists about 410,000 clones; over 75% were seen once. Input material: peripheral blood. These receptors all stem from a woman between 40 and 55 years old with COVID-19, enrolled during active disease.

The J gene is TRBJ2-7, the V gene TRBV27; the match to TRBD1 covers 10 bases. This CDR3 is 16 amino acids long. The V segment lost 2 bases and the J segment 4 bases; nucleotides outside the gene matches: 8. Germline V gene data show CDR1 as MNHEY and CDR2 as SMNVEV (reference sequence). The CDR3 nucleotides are TGTGCCAGCAGTTTACGTTGGCGGGACAGGGGATACGAGCAGTACTTC. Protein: CASSLRWRDRGYEQYF.

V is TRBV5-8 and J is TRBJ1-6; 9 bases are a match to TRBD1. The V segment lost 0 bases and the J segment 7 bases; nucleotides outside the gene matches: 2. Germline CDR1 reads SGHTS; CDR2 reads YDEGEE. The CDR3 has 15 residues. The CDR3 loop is CASSLGGQGNSPLHF. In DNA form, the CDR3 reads TGTGCCAGCAGCTTGGGAGGACAGGGGAATTCACCCCTCCACTTT.

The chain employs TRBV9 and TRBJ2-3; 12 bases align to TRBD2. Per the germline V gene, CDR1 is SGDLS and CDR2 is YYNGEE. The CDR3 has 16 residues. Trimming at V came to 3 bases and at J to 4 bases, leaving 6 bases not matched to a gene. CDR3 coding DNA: TGTGCCAGCAGCGGGAGACTAGCGGGAGTCCCAGATACGCAGTATTTT. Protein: CASSGRLAGVPDTQYF.

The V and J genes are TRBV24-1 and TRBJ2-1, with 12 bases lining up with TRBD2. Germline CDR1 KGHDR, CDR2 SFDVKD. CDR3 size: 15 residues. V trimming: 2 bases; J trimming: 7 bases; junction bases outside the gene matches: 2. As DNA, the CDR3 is TGTGCCACCAGTGATTCCCTAGCGGGAGGGAATGAGCAGTTCTTC. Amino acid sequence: CATSDSLAGGNEQFF.

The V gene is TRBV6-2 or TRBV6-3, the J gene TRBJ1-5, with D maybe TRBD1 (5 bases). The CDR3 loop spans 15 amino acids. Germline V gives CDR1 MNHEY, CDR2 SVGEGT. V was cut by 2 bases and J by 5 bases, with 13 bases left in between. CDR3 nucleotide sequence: TGTGCCAGCAGTTACGTTTGGGGCCCGGATCAGCCCCAGCATTTT. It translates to CASSYVWGPDQPQHF.

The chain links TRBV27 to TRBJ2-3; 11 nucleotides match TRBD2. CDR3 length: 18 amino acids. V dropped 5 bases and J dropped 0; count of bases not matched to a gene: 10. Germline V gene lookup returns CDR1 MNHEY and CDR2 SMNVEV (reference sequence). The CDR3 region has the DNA TGTGCCAGCAGTAGACTAGCGGGGCCTAGAACTAGCACAGATACGCAGTATTTT. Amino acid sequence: CASSRLAGPRTSTDTQYF.

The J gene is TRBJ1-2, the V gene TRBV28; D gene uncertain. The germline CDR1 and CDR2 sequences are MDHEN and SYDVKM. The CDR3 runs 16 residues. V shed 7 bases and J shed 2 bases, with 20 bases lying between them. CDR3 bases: TGTGCCAGCACCAAAACGCGACTCTCAGCGAACTATGGCTACACCTTC. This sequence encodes CASTKTRLSANYGYTF.

CDR3 sequence: CASKQAPGQGTTTASGELFF. For the CDR3, the DNA is TGTGCCAGCAAGCAAGCTCCTGGACAGGGGACGACTACGGCTTCCGGGGAGCTGTTTTTT. The V call is TRBV19, the J call TRBJ2-2; 9 bases match TRBD1. The germline gives CDR1 LNHDA, CDR2 SQIVND (reference sequence). V lost 9 bases, J lost 6 bases, and 26 bases stayed unmatched. The CDR3 extends over 20 amino acids.

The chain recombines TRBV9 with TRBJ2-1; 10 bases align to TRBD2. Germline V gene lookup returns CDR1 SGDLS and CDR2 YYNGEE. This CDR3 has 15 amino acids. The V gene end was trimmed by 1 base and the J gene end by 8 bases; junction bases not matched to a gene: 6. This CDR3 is CASSVLSSGSHEQFF. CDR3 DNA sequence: TGTGCCAGCAGCGTATTATCTAGCGGGAGCCATGAGCAGTTCTTC.

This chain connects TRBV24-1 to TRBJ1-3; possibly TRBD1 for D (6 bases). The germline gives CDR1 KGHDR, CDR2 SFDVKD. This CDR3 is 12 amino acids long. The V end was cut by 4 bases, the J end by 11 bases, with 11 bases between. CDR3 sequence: CATSDWTDAIYF. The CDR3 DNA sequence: TGTGCCACCAGTGACTGGACAGATGCCATATATTTT.

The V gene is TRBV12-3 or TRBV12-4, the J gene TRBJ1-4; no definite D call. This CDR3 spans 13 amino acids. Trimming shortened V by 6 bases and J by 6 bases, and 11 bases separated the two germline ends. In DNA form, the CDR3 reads TGTGCCAGCAGCCTTTTGGCGGATGAAAAACTGTTTTTT. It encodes CASSLLADEKLFF.

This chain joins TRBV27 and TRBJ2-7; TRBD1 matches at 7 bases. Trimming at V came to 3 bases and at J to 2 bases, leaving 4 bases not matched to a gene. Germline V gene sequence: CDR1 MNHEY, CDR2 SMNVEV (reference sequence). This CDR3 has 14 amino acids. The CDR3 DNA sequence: TGTGCCAGCAGTTTTCAGGGGGTGCCCTACGAGCAGTACTTC. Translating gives CASSFQGVPYEQYF.

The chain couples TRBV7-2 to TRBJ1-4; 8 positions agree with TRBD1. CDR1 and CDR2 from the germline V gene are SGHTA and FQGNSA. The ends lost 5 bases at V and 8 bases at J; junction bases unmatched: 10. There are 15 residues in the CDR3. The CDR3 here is CASSLTQGAGEKLFF. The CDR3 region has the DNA TGTGCCAGCAGCCTAACCCAGGGGGCAGGAGAAAAACTGTTTTTT. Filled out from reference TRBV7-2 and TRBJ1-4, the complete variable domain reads GAGVSQSPSNKVTEKGKDVELRCDPISGHTALYWYRQSLGQGLEFLIYFQGNSAPDKSGLPSDRFSAERTGGSVSTLTIQRTQQEDSAVYLCASSLTQGAGEKLFFGSGTQLSVL.

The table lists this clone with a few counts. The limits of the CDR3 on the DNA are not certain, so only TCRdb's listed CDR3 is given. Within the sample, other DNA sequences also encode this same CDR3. CDR3 protein: CASSSGQGGYGYTF. The V and J genes are TRBV6-5 and TRBJ1-2; TRBD1 reflects the table's D call only, with no check against the DNA. The germline V gene has CDR1 MNHEY and CDR2 SVGAGI. The CDR3 totals 14 residues, both ends included.

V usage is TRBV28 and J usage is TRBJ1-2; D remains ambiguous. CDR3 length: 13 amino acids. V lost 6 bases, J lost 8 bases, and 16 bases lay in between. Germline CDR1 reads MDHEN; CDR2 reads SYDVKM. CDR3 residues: CASRTDNSLGYTF. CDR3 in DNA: TGTGCCAGCAGGACCGACAACTCACTGGGCTACACCTTC.

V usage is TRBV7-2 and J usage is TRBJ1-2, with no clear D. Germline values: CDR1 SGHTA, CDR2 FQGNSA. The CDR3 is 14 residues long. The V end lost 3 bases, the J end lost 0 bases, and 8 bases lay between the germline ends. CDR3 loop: CASSLGGTNYGYTF. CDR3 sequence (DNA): TGTGCCAGCAGCTTGGGAGGGACTAACTATGGCTACACCTTC.

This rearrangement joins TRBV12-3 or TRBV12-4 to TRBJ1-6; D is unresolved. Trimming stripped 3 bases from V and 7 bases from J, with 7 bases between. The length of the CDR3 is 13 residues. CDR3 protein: CASSFTGNSPLHF. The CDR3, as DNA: TGTGCCAGCAGTTTTACGGGGAATTCACCCCTCCACTTT.

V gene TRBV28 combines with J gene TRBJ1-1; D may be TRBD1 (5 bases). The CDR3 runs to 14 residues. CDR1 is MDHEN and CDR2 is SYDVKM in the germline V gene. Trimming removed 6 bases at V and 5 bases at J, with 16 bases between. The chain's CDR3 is CASSWEGVRTEAFF. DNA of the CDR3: TGTGCCAGCAGCTGGGAAGGGGTGAGAACTGAAGCTTTCTTT.

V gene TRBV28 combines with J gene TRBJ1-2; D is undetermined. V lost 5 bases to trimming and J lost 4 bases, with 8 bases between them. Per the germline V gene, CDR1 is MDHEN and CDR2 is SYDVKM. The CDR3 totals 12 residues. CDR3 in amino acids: CASSRESYGYTF. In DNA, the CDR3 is TGTGCCAGCAGTAGGGAGTCCTATGGCTACACCTTC.

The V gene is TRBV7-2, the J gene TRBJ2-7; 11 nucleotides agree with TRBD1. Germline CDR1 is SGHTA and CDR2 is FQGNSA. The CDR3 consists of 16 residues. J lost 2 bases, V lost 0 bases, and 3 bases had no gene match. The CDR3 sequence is CASSLARDRGAYEQYF. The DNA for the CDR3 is TGTGCCAGCAGCTTAGCCAGGGACAGGGGGGCCTACGAGCAGTACTTC.

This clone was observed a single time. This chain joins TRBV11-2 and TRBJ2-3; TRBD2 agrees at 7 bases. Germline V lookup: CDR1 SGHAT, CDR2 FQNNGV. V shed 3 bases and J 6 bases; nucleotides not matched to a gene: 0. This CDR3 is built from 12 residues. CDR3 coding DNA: TGTGCCAGCAGCTTCGGGAGGGATACGCAGTATTTT. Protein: CASSFGRDTQYF. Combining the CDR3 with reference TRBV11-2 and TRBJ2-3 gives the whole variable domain EAGVAQSPRYKIIEKRQSVAFWCNPISGHATLYWYQQILGQGPKLLIQFQNNGVVDDSQLPKDRFSAERLKGVDSTLKIQPAKLEDSAVYLCASSFGRDTQYFGPGTRLTVL.

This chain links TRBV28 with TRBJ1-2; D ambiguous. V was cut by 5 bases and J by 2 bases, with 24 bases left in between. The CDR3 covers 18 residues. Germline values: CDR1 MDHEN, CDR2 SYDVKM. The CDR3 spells CASSPGYQRFPLNYGYTF. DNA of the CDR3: TGTGCCAGCAGTCCTGGGTATCAGAGGTTCCCGCTCAACTATGGCTACACCTTC.

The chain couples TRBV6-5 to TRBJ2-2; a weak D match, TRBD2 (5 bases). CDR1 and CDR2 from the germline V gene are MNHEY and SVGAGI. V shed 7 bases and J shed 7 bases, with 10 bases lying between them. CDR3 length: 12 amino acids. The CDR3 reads CASTTGNGELFF. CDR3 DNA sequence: TGTGCCAGCACCACGGGGAACGGGGAGCTGTTTTTT.

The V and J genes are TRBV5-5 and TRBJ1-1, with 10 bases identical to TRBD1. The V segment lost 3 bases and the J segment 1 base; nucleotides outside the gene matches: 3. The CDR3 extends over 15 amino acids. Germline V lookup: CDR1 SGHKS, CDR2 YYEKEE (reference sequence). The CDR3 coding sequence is TGTGCCAGCAGCTCGACAGGGGGCGCGAACACTGAAGCTTTCTTT. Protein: CASSSTGGANTEAFF.

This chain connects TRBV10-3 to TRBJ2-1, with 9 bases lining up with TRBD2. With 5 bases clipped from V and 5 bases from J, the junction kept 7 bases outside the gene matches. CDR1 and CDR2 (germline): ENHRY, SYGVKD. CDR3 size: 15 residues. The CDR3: CAISSSGRPNNEQFF. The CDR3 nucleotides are TGTGCCATCAGTTCGAGCGGGAGGCCGAACAATGAGCAGTTCTTC.

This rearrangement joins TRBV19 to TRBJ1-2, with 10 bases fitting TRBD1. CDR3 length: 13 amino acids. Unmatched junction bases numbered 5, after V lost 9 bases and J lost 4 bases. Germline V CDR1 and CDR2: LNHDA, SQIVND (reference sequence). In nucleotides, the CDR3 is TGTGCCAGCCGGGGACAGGGGAGCTATGGCTACACCTTC. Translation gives CASRGQGSYGYTF. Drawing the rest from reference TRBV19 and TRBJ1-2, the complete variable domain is DGGITQSPKYLFRKEGQNVTLSCEQNLNHDAMYWYRQDPGQGLRLIYYSQIVNDFQKGDIAEGYSVSREKKESFPLTVTSAQKNPTAFYLCASRGQGSYGYTFGSGTRLTVV.

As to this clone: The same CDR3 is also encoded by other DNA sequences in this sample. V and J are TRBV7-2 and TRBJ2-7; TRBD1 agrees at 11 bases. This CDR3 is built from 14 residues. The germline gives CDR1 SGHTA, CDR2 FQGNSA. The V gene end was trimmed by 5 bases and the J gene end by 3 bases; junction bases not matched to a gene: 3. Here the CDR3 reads CASSPGTGGYEQYF. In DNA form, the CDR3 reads TGTGCCAGCAGCCCCGGGACAGGGGGCTACGAGCAGTACTTC.

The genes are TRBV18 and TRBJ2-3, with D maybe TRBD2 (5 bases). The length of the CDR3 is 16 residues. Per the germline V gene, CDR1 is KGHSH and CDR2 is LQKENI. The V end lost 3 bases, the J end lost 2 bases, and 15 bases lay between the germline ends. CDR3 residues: CASSPPSRTDTDTQYF. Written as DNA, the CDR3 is TGTGCCAGCTCACCTCCTAGCAGGACGGACACAGATACGCAGTATTTT.

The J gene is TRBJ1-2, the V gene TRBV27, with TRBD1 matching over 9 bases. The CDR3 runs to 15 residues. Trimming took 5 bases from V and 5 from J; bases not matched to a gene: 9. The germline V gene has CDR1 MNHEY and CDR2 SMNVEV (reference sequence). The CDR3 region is CASSPGLGQGYGYTF. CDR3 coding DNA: TGTGCCAGCAGTCCAGGCTTAGGACAGGGGTATGGCTACACCTTC.